Each of the 16 T cell receptor beta chains below was sequenced from the same sample in a study of CD8+ T cells in alopecia areata. Treatment in this sample: oral pan-JAK inhibitor, 5-10 mg twice daily. RNA extraction was followed by reverse transcription into cDNA, which acted as the sequencing template. The method was immunoSEQ multiplex PCR; TCRdb's version includes in-frame clones alone and lacks a portion of them. The sample comprises about 200,000 clones, around three fifths of which are singletons, and 1.3% rests with the top ten. The material was CD4+ T cells sorted from blood, obtained around week 50, from a patient treated with tofacitinib. The receptors come from a human donor with alopecia areata.

This clone was seen a few times. The chain uses TRBV7-2 and TRBJ1-1; D not resolved. Germline CDR1 reads SGHTA; CDR2 reads FQGNSA. The V end was cut by 6 bases, the J end by 0 bases, with 11 bases between. This CDR3 comprises 14 residues. CDR3 residues: CASSRAGVNTEAFF. The CDR3 bases are TGTGCCAGCAGTCGGGCGGGAGTGAACACTGAAGCTTTCTTT.

The chain combines TRBV29-1 with TRBJ2-3; D gene unclear. Per the germline V gene, CDR1 is SQVTM and CDR2 is ANQGSEA. Trimming took 4 bases from V and 0 from J, leaving 11 bases between them. The length of the CDR3 is 14 residues. The CDR3 loop is CSVGSRLSTDTQYF. CDR3 nucleotides: TGCAGCGTTGGATCTAGACTGAGCACAGATACGCAGTATTTT.

This clone was detected only once. The chain uses TRBV30 and TRBJ1-5; D perhaps matches TRBD1 (5 bases). This CDR3 region has 17 residues. Trimming shortened V by 0 bases and J by 0 bases, and 15 bases separated the two germline ends. CDR1 and CDR2 from the germline V gene are GTSNPN and SVGIG (reference sequence). CDR3 nucleotide sequence: TGTGCCTGGAGTGTGGTGAGGGGACCTTATAGCAATCAGCCCCAGCATTTT. Its protein is CAWSVVRGPYSNQPQHF.

V usage is TRBV29-1 and J usage is TRBJ2-6, with a tentative D call TRBD1 (6 bases). This CDR3 has 14 residues. Trimming pared 3 bases from V and 5 bases from J, leaving 11 bases between. Per germline, CDR1 SQVTM and CDR2 ANQGSEA. CDR3 protein: CSVETGLRANVLTF. CDR3 coding DNA: TGCAGCGTTGAGACAGGTCTAAGGGCCAACGTCCTGACTTTC.

The chain recombines TRBV7-2 with TRBJ1-2; 8 bases fit TRBD1. The trim removed 5 bases at V and 4 bases at J, leaving 6 bases unmatched. Germline V gives CDR1 SGHTA, CDR2 FQGNSA. CDR3 length equals 14 residues. This CDR3 reads CASSQVTGAYGYTF. The CDR3 bases are TGTGCCAGCAGCCAAGTGACAGGGGCCTATGGCTACACCTTC.

CDR3: CASRVRDRDTDTQYF. CDR3 bases: TGTGCCAGCCGCGTCCGGGACAGGGACACAGATACGCAGTATTTT. This chain joins TRBV6-5 and TRBJ2-3; 9 bases align to TRBD1. Germline CDR1 and CDR2: MNHEY and SVGAGI. The CDR3 has 15 residues. V was pared by 8 bases and J by 2 bases, with 8 bases of the junction left unmatched.

In regard to this clone: The junction departs from the called germline gene at one end, perhaps through a read error. The rearrangement joins TRBV9 to TRBJ2-7; 8 bases fit TRBD2. The CDR3 totals 11 residues. CDR1 and CDR2 from the germline V gene are SGDLS and YYNGEE. The CDR3, as DNA: TGTGCCAGCAGCGTAGTACTAGCGGATATATTC. Its protein product is CASSVVLADIF.

V gene TRBV10-3 combines with J gene TRBJ1-5, with TRBD1 as a possible D gene (6 bases). CDR1 and CDR2 from the germline V gene are ENHRY and SYGVKD. The germline V and J ends were trimmed by 1 base and 1 base, with 8 bases remaining between them. CDR3 length equals 15 residues. CDR3 sequence: CAISEYRESNQPQHF. In DNA, the CDR3 is TGTGCCATCAGTGAGTACAGGGAGAGCAATCAGCCCCAGCATTTT.

CDR3 amino acids: CASAEAAKNIQYF. DNA of the CDR3: TGTGCTAGTGCCGAAGCGGCCAAAAACATTCAGTACTTC. The chain couples TRBV12-5 to TRBJ2-4, with no clear D. CDR3 size: 13 residues. The germline V gene has CDR1 LGHNT and CDR2 FRNRAP. V was shortened by 7 bases and J by 1 base, with 8 bases between the two germline ends.

The chain links TRBV7-9 to TRBJ2-4; 9 nucleotides line up with TRBD1. CDR3 length: 15 amino acids. In germline, CDR1 is SEHNR, CDR2 FQNEAQ (reference sequence). With 4 bases clipped from V and 8 bases from J, the junction kept 9 bases outside the gene matches. CDR3 in amino acids: CASSSPGQGADIQYF. The CDR3, as DNA: TGTGCCAGCAGCTCCCCGGGACAGGGAGCGGACATTCAGTACTTC.

Only one count was recorded for this clone. The chain couples TRBV27 to TRBJ2-7; 14 bases match TRBD2. Germline CDR1 reads MNHEY; CDR2 reads SMNVEV (reference sequence). J lost 6 bases, V lost 6 bases, and 16 bases had no gene match. The CDR3 extends over 18 amino acids. The CDR3 protein is CASSQSGLAGGVGSEQYF. CDR3 nucleotides: TGTGCCAGCAGCCAATCAGGACTAGCGGGGGGCGTAGGGAGCGAGCAGTACTTC.

The rearrangement uses TRBV6-5 and TRBJ1-6; 8 bases line up with TRBD1. CDR3 length: 15 residues. The germline CDR1 and CDR2 sequences are MNHEY and SVGAGI. With 5 bases clipped from V and 9 bases from J, the junction kept 9 bases outside the gene matches. CDR3 sequence reads: CASSPGQGRVSPLHF. The CDR3 nucleotides are TGTGCCAGCAGTCCTGGACAGGGAAGAGTTTCACCCCTCCACTTT.

This chain connects TRBV28 to TRBJ2-2, with TRBD1 matching 9 bases. Trimming removed 7 bases from V and 5 bases from J; junction bases left unmatched: 11. CDR1 and CDR2 from the germline V gene are MDHEN and SYDVKM. This CDR3 contains 16 residues. The CDR3: CASTPAGTGNTGELFF. CDR3 DNA: TGTGCCAGCACCCCAGCCGGGACAGGGAATACCGGGGAGCTGTTTTTT. The complete variable domain, with remaining parts taken from reference TRBV28 and TRBJ2-2, reads DVKVTQSSRYLVKRTGEKVFLECVQDMDHENMFWYRQDPGLGLRLIYFSYDVKMKEKGDIPEGYSVSREKKERFSLILESASTNQTSMYLCASTPAGTGNTGELFFGEGSRLTVL.

This clone showed up just a few times. The J gene is TRBJ1-2, the V gene TRBV29-1; unclear D gene. V was clipped by 4 bases and J by 8 bases, with 20 bases between them. CDR3 length: 14 residues. Germline V gene sequence: CDR1 SQVTM, CDR2 ANQGSEA. This chain's CDR3 is CSVVREGKPFGYTF. The CDR3, as DNA: TGCAGCGTTGTACGGGAAGGGAAGCCTTTCGGCTACACCTTC.

The rearrangement links TRBV25-1 to TRBJ1-2, with no clear D. V shed 3 bases and J shed 4 bases, with 12 bases lying between them. Germline loops: CDR1 MGHDK, CDR2 SYGVNS. This CDR3 is built from 14 residues. CDR3 in DNA: TGTGCCAGCAGTGACAACAGCCTGATCTATGGCTACACCTTC. Encoded protein: CASSDNSLIYGYTF.

This chain's CDR3 is CASSLSTDRDSPLHF. The CDR3, as DNA: TGCGCCAGCAGCTTAAGCACGGACAGGGATTCACCCCTCCACTTT. The V call is TRBV5-1, the J call TRBJ1-6, with 8 bases aligning to TRBD1. J lost 8 bases, V lost 2 bases, and 6 bases had no gene match. CDR1 and CDR2 (germline): SGHRS, YFSETQ. CDR3 length equals 15 residues.